The present T cell receptor beta chain was sequenced within a study of OX40 agonist ivuxolimab in advanced cancers. Looking at the study overall: Three individuals attained partial responses, comprising one hepatocellular carcinoma case and two cutaneous melanoma cases.

The data were produced by immunoSEQ multiplex PCR, yet TCRdb's version contains in-frame clones alone and is incomplete. This sample has about 44,000 clones, with around 90% found just once. The material sequenced was CD4+ or CD8+ T cells sorted from blood, taken in a trial of the OX40 agonist ivuxolimab. This receptor was obtained from an adult with an advanced solid tumor such as melanoma, head and neck, liver or kidney cancer.

CDR3 coding DNA: TGTGCCAGCAGTTTCAGCGGGAGATATGAGGACGAGCAGTACTTC. Encoded protein: CASSFSGRYEDEQYF. This chain links TRBV28 with TRBJ2-7, with TRBD2 identical over 8 bases. Germline assignment: CDR1 MDHEN and CDR2 SYDVKM. V trimming: 3 bases; J trimming: 5 bases; junction bases outside the gene matches: 9. This CDR3 is built from 15 residues.